Below are 9 T cell receptor beta chains sequenced from a single sample in a study of cytomegalovirus exposure and HLA in healthy donors. The PCR employed 60 Vbeta primers together with 13 Jbeta primers. TCRdb's copy holds only in-frame clones and misses some; the assay was immunoSEQ multiplex PCR. The sample contains roughly 120,000 clones, around 82% of which appear only once. The source material was PBMCs. The origin of the receptors is a woman aged 30 to 39 in good health and CMV-seropositive.

J is TRBJ2-1 and V is TRBV2; D is possibly TRBD2 (6 bases). The CDR3 length is 15 residues. Germline V gene lookup returns CDR1 SNHLY and CDR2 FYNNEI. Trimming cost V 3 bases and J 3 bases, with 12 bases left between them. The DNA of the CDR3 is TGTGCCAGCAGTGATGAAAGGGAGGTCTACAATGAGCAGTTCTTC. Residues: CASSDEREVYNEQFF.

The chain recombines TRBV6-1 with TRBJ1-4; 9 bases match TRBD1. Losses at the gene ends were 6 bases for V and 6 bases for J; bases not matched to a gene: 8. Germline lookup yields CDR1 MNHNS and CDR2 SASEGT. The CDR3 sequence is 15 residues long. CDR3 DNA sequence: TGTGCCAGCAGGGACCCGGGACAGGGAGATGAAAAACTGTTTTTT. Translated, it gives CASRDPGQGDEKLFF.

Only a few counts were recorded for this clone. The J gene is TRBJ2-5, the V gene TRBV13, with TRBD1 matching 8 bases. The CDR3 has 13 amino acids. V was pared by 7 bases and J by 5 bases, with 6 bases of the junction left unmatched. Germline loops: CDR1 PRHDT, CDR2 FYEKMQ (reference sequence). DNA of the CDR3: TGTGCCAGCACTGCCGGACAGGGCGAGACCCAGTACTTC. This sequence encodes CASTAGQGETQYF.

The CDR3 DNA reads as TGTGCCAGTAGTACTCGGACAGGTGACACCTCTGGAAACACCATATATTTT. It is translated as CASSTRTGDTSGNTIYF. V is TRBV19 and J is TRBJ1-3; 7 bases match TRBD1. After removal of 4 bases from V and 0 bases from J, the junction contained 9 bases not matched to a gene. CDR3 length: 17 amino acids. Germline V gene data show CDR1 as LNHDA and CDR2 as SQIVND (reference sequence).

This clone has only one observation. The chain uses TRBV7-9 and TRBJ2-7, with 9 bases aligning to TRBD1. With 6 bases clipped from V and 6 bases from J, the junction kept 12 bases outside the gene matches. This CDR3 has 15 amino acids. CDR1 SEHNR and CDR2 FQNEAQ come from the germline V gene (reference sequence). This chain's CDR3 is CASSPTGTGSGEQYF. The CDR3 DNA sequence: TGTGCCAGCAGTCCGACCGGGACAGGGTCGGGCGAGCAGTACTTC. Drawing the rest from reference TRBV7-9 and TRBJ2-7, the complete variable domain is DTGVSQNPRHKITKRGQNVTFRCDPISEHNRLYWYRQTLGQGPEFLTYFQNEAQLEKSRLLSDRFSAERPKGSFSTLEIQRTEQGDSAMYLCASSPTGTGSGEQYFGPGTRLTVT.

The genes are TRBV10-3 and TRBJ1-3; TRBD1 agrees at 9 bases. The CDR3 has 13 residues. J gave up 6 bases and V 6 bases, and 3 bases lay outside the gene matches. CDR1 and CDR2 from the germline V gene are ENHRY and SYGVKD. CDR3 sequence: CAIRGQGQNTIYF. CDR3 in DNA: TGTGCCATCAGGGGACAGGGTCAAAACACCATATATTTT.

This chain links TRBV18 with TRBJ1-1, with D perhaps TRBD1 (6 bases). Trimming removed 3 bases at V and 4 bases at J, with 9 bases between. CDR3 length equals 13 residues. Per the germline V gene, CDR1 is KGHSH and CDR2 is LQKENI. The CDR3 here is CASSPGQTTEAFF. The CDR3 DNA sequence: TGTGCCAGCTCACCCGGACAGACCACTGAAGCTTTCTTT.

The chain recombines TRBV9 with TRBJ1-3; a weak D match, TRBD1 (5 bases). The ends were cut back, 3 bases at V and 4 bases at J, with 8 bases in the middle. CDR1 is SGDLS, CDR2 YYNGEE, per germline. This CDR3 has 13 residues. The CDR3 spells CASSGTIGNTIYF. The DNA of the CDR3 is TGTGCCAGCAGCGGGACAATCGGAAACACCATATATTTT.

The J gene is TRBJ2-7, the V gene TRBV2; D might be TRBD2 (5 bases). CDR1 SNHLY and CDR2 FYNNEI come from the germline V gene. V was pared by 9 bases and J by 4 bases, with 10 bases between. The CDR3 is made up of 11 amino acids. DNA of the CDR3: TGTGCCAGAAGGTGGACTTACGAGCAGTACTTC. Amino acid sequence: CARRWTYEQYF.